This T cell receptor (beta chain) comes out of a study of shared T cell receptors in the human thymus. Data came from immunoSEQ multiplex PCR; TCRdb stores just in-frame clones and leaves some out. The sample lists hundreds of thousands of clones, around 87% seen once, with 0.0094% in the top ten. This sample also belongs to another study, concerning human thymus T cells. That work adds: Resected material from corrective heart surgery provided the thymus tissue analysed.

Sequences were obtained from thymocytes. This TCR came from a boy younger than two with a congenital heart defect.

The CDR3 nucleotides are TGTGCCAGCAGCTTAACGGGGGGGGTAGTGGATACGAACACTGAAGCTTTCTTT. Its translation: CASSLTGGVVDTNTEAFF. This chain links TRBV7-3 with TRBJ1-1; tentatively, D is TRBD1 (5 bases). Trimming cost V 0 bases and J 1 base, with 18 bases left between them. Germline-derived CDR1 and CDR2 are SGHTA and FQGTGA. The CDR3 is 18 amino acids.